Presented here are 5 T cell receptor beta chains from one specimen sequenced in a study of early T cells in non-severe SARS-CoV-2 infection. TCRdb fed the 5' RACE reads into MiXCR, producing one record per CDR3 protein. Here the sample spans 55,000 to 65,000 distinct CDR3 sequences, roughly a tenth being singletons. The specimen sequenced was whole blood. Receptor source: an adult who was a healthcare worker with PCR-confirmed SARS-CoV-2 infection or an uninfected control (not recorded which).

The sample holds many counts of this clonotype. For the CDR3, the DNA is TGCAGTGCTGCTTTTTCGACTAGCGGCCTCACAGATACGCAGTATTTT. Translated, it gives CSAAFSTSGLTDTQYF. This chain links TRBV20-1 with TRBJ2-3; 9 positions match TRBD2. Germline values: CDR1 DFQATT, CDR2 SNEGSKA (reference sequence). The trim removed 5 bases at V and 2 bases at J, leaving 11 bases unmatched. The CDR3 is made up of 16 amino acids.

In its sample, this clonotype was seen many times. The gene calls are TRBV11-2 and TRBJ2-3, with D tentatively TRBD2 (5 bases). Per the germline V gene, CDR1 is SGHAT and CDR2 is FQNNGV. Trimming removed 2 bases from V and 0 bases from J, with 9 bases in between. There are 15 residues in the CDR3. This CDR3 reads CASSLNGLSTDTQYF. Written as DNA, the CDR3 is TGTGCCAGCAGCTTAAACGGACTCAGCACAGATACGCAGTATTTT. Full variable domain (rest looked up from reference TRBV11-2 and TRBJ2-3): EAGVAQSPRYKIIEKRQSVAFWCNPISGHATLYWYQQILGQGPKLLIQFQNNGVVDDSQLPKDRFSAERLKGVDSTLKIQPAKLEDSAVYLCASSLNGLSTDTQYFGPGTRLTVL.

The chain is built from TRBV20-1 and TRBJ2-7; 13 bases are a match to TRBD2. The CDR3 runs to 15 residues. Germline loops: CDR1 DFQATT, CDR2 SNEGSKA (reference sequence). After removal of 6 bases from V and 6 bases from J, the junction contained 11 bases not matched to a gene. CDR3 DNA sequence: TGCAGTGCGAGGGGAGGGACTAGCGGGACCGGCGAGCAGTACTTC. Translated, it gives CSARGGTSGTGEQYF.

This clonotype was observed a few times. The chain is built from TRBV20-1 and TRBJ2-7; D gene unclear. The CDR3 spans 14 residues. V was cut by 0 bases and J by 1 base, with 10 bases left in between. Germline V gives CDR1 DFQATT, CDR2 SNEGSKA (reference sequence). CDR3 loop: CSARDPQQSYEQYF. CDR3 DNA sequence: TGCAGTGCTAGAGATCCCCAACAGTCCTACGAGCAGTACTTC.

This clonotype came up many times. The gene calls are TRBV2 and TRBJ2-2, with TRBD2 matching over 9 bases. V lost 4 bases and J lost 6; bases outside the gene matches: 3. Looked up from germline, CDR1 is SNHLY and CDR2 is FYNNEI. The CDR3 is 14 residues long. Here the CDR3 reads CASSGTSVAGELFF. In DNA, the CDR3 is TGTGCCAGCAGTGGGACTAGCGTAGCCGGGGAGCTGTTTTTT.